Listed here are 26 T cell receptor beta chains from one sample, sequenced in a study of blood T cell repertoires in COVID-19. This table comes from immunoSEQ multiplex PCR, and its TCRdb copy is limited to in-frame clones, with some not included. Of under 250,000 clones in the sample, about four fifths were seen once. Source material: PBMCs or T cells enriched from blood (not recorded which). The receptors stem from a woman between 55 and 75 years old who had recovered from COVID-19.

The gene calls are TRBV11-2 and TRBJ2-7, with D possibly TRBD2 on 6 matching bases. V was clipped by 11 bases and J by 6 bases, with 20 bases between them. The CDR3 spans 13 residues. Germline V CDR1 and CDR2: SGHAT, FQNNGV. The CDR3 DNA reads as TGTGCCGCAAAGGGAGCAGGGCGGGGCGAGCAGTACTTC. It codes for CAAKGAGRGEQYF. Filled out from reference TRBV11-2 and TRBJ2-7, the complete variable domain reads EAGVAQSPRYKIIEKRQSVAFWCNPISGHATLYWYQQILGQGPKLLIQFQNNGVVDDSQLPKDRFSAERLKGVDSTLKIQPAKLEDSAVYLCAAKGAGRGEQYFGPGTRLTVT.

J is TRBJ2-3 and V is TRBV6-6, with 8 bases identical to TRBD2. CDR1 MNHNY and CDR2 SVGAGI come from the germline V gene (reference sequence). The J segment lost 6 bases and the V segment lost 5 bases, leaving 7 bases of the junction unmatched. CDR3 length: 14 amino acids. Written as DNA, the CDR3 is TGTGCCAGCAGTCGTAGGACTAGCTACGATACGCAGTATTTT. Its protein is CASSRRTSYDTQYF.

The V gene is TRBV24-1, the J gene TRBJ2-7; 13 bases fit TRBD2. Germline V lookup: CDR1 KGHDR, CDR2 SFDVKD. The CDR3 has 21 amino acids. J lost 0 bases, V lost 3 bases, and 16 bases had no gene match. In DNA form, the CDR3 reads TGTGCCACCAGTGATAGGGCCTCGGGGGAACTAGCGGGAGGGCCCTCCTACGAGCAGTACTTC. The encoded protein is CATSDRASGELAGGPSYEQYF.

This chain uses TRBV27 with TRBJ1-1; D is unclear. The CDR3 length is 13 residues. V was shortened by 3 bases and J by 4 bases, with 9 bases between the two germline ends. Germline-derived CDR1 and CDR2 are MNHEY and SMNVEV (reference sequence). The CDR3 loop is CASSFSSSTEAFF. The CDR3 DNA reads TGTGCCAGCAGTTTTTCAAGTAGCACTGAAGCTTTCTTT.

The CDR3 DNA reads TGTGCCAGCAGCTTATTTTCATTCACTGGGGCCAACGTCCTGACTTTC. It encodes CASSLFSFTGANVLTF. The chain joins TRBV7-9 to TRBJ2-6; no clear D. Germline CDR1 SEHNR, CDR2 FQNEAQ (reference sequence). The CDR3 totals 16 residues. V shed 2 bases and J shed 2 bases, with 10 bases lying between them.

V is TRBV6-4 and J is TRBJ2-3, with 8 bases lining up with TRBD2. The CDR3 loop spans 14 amino acids. Trimming cost V 6 bases and J 2 bases; bases outside gene matches: 4. CDR1 MRHNA and CDR2 SNTAGT come from the germline V gene. DNA for the CDR3: TGTGCCAGCAGGGCCGGACTAGCCACAGATACGCAGTATTTT. Amino acids: CASRAGLATDTQYF.

The chain uses TRBV5-6 and TRBJ1-4; 7 nucleotides match TRBD1. Germline CDR1 and CDR2: SGHDT and YYEEEE. J was trimmed by 8 bases and V by 4 bases; bases with no gene match: 14. This CDR3 spans 16 amino acids. CDR3 nucleotides: TGTGCCAGCAGCAACGTTCCGGGACAGCTTGGCGAAAAACTGTTTTTT. Amino acids: CASSNVPGQLGEKLFF.

This clone has just one count. The chain uses TRBV12-3 or TRBV12-4 and TRBJ2-3; unclear D gene. With 5 bases removed from V and 5 bases from J, the gap between germline ends came to 11 bases. The CDR3 length is 13 residues. CDR3 residues: CASSPHNEDTQYF. DNA of the CDR3: TGTGCCAGCAGTCCCCACAATGAAGATACGCAGTATTTT.

This chain connects TRBV15 to TRBJ1-2, with 12 bases that match TRBD1. Trimming at V came to 1 base and at J to 7 bases, leaving 16 bases not matched to a gene. The CDR3 length is 19 residues. Germline CDR1 is LNHNV and CDR2 is YYDKDF (reference sequence). The CDR3 spells CATSRVGLKPGQGAAGYTF. The CDR3 bases are TGTGCCACCAGCAGAGTCGGTTTGAAGCCGGGACAGGGGGCGGCTGGCTACACCTTC.

This chain uses TRBV18 with TRBJ2-1; D uncertain. Germline values: CDR1 KGHSH, CDR2 LQKENI. V lost 0 bases to trimming and J lost 6 bases, with 12 bases between them. The CDR3 length is 15 residues. The CDR3 is CASSPPVVTINEQFF. For the CDR3, the DNA is TGTGCCAGCTCACCACCGGTGGTAACTATCAATGAGCAGTTCTTC.

V gene TRBV7-2 combines with J gene TRBJ2-7, with D possibly TRBD2 on 5 matching bases. The CDR3 is made up of 13 amino acids. The germline V gene encodes CDR1 SGHTA and CDR2 FQGNSA. V shed 5 bases and J shed 4 bases, with 12 bases lying between them. The CDR3 region has the DNA TGTGCCAGCAGCGCCCCTCCGGGGTACGAGCAGTACTTC. Translation gives CASSAPPGYEQYF.

The V call is TRBV6-2 or TRBV6-3, the J call TRBJ2-5, with D possibly being TRBD2 (5 bases). Germline CDR1 and CDR2: MNHEY and SVGEGT. The CDR3 sequence is 15 residues long. V gave up 4 bases and J gave up 2 bases, with 14 bases separating them. The CDR3 here is CASSSLVGMQETQYF. The CDR3 DNA reads TGTGCCAGCAGTTCCTTGGTCGGGATGCAAGAGACCCAGTACTTC.

This clone was seen once. The genes are TRBV7-9 and TRBJ2-7; 8 bases agree with TRBD1. Trimming took 4 bases from V and 4 from J; bases not matched to a gene: 9. The germline V gene has CDR1 SEHNR and CDR2 FQNEAQ (reference sequence). This CDR3 comprises 15 residues. The CDR3 reads CASSSRGTGDYEQYF. CDR3 sequence (DNA): TGTGCCAGCAGCTCACGGGGGACAGGAGATTACGAGCAGTACTTC.

The chain combines TRBV12-3 or TRBV12-4 with TRBJ1-1; D not resolved. Trimming left V 6 bases short and J 1 base short, with 9 bases between. The CDR3 contains 13 residues. The CDR3 sequence is CASRRLTNTEAFF. The DNA of the CDR3 is TGTGCCAGCAGGCGCCTTACGAACACTGAAGCTTTCTTT.

The rearrangement links TRBV12-5 to TRBJ1-1, with D hard to call. V lost 0 bases to trimming and J lost 4 bases, with 18 bases between them. CDR1 and CDR2 from the germline V gene are LGHNT and FRNRAP. This CDR3 has 17 residues. The CDR3 here is CASGLVPPPGTFTEAFF. CDR3 in DNA: TGTGCTAGTGGTTTGGTACCTCCCCCGGGAACCTTCACTGAAGCTTTCTTT.

The chain has TRBV5-1 and TRBJ2-1; TRBD2 matches at 11 bases. Losses at the gene ends were 3 bases for V and 1 base for J; bases not matched to a gene: 6. The germline V gene encodes CDR1 SGHRS and CDR2 YFSETQ. CDR3 length: 17 amino acids. DNA for the CDR3: TGCGCCAGCAGCTCGAGGACTAGCGGGCTTTCCTACAATGAGCAGTTCTTC. Its protein product is CASSSRTSGLSYNEQFF.

The chain recombines TRBV4-1 with TRBJ2-2; TRBD2 might be the D (8 bases). The CDR3 contains 19 residues. The germline V gene encodes CDR1 MGHRA and CDR2 YSYEKL. The V end was cut by 2 bases, the J end by 1 base, with 20 bases between. CDR3 region: CASSQSPSGGDRNTGELFF. The CDR3 DNA reads TGCGCCAGCAGCCAATCCCCCTCGGGAGGGGACAGGAACACCGGGGAGCTGTTTTTT.

Details on this clone: At one end the junction does not follow the germline gene, possibly because of a read error. This CDR3 reads CTGQAGSPLHF. The CDR3 DNA reads as TGTACGGGACAGGCGGGGTCACCCCTCCACTTT. V is TRBV29-1 and J is TRBJ1-6, with 8 bases that match TRBD1. The CDR3 runs to 11 residues. Germline assignment: CDR1 SQVTM and CDR2 ANQGSEA.

This clone was observed a handful of times. The chain couples TRBV6-2 or TRBV6-3 to TRBJ2-5; the D gene is possibly TRBD2 (5 bases). Germline V gene lookup returns CDR1 MNHEY and CDR2 SVGEGT. The V end was cut by 5 bases, the J end by 5 bases, with 9 bases between. CDR3 length: 12 residues. DNA for the CDR3: TGTGCCAGCAGTAGGAGAGGGGAGACCCAGTACTTC. Its translation is CASSRRGETQYF.

The genes are TRBV27 and TRBJ1-4; D gene unclear. V lost 6 bases and J 0 bases, leaving 8 bases between the germline ends. Germline V CDR1 and CDR2: MNHEY, SMNVEV (reference sequence). The CDR3 totals 14 residues. CDR3 protein: CASSRGATNEKLFF. DNA for the CDR3: TGTGCCAGCAGCCGGGGTGCAACTAATGAAAAACTGTTTTTT.

This chain links TRBV29-1 with TRBJ2-1, with unresolved D. The CDR3 sequence is 14 residues long. Trimming removed 0 bases at V and 0 bases at J, with 6 bases between. Germline V gene sequence: CDR1 SQVTM, CDR2 ANQGSEA. The CDR3 nucleotides read TGCAGCGTTGAAGACCCGAGCTCCTACAATGAGCAGTTCTTC. It yields the protein CSVEDPSSYNEQFF.

The genes are TRBV6-5 and TRBJ2-5, with a tentative D call TRBD1 (7 bases). Germline V gene lookup returns CDR1 MNHEY and CDR2 SVGAGI. The CDR3 is made up of 15 amino acids. V was shortened by 8 bases and J by 5 bases, with 21 bases between the two germline ends. The CDR3 region is CASLRGPGAGETQYF. CDR3 in DNA: TGTGCCAGCTTAAGGGGGCCGGGGGCAGGGGAGACCCAGTACTTC.

The V call is TRBV7-9, the J call TRBJ1-6; 7 nucleotides line up with TRBD1. With V trimmed by 4 bases and J by 7 bases, 4 bases remained unmatched. The CDR3 runs 14 residues. The germline gives CDR1 SEHNR, CDR2 FQNEAQ (reference sequence). The chain's CDR3 is CASSSGQDNSPLHF. The CDR3 nucleotides read TGTGCCAGCAGCTCTGGACAGGACAATTCACCCCTCCACTTT.

Turning to this clone: This specimen includes other DNA sequences encoding the same CDR3. J is TRBJ2-2 and V is TRBV18; 9 bases are shared with TRBD1. V gave up 3 bases and J gave up 4 bases; unmatched junction bases: 0. This CDR3 is 14 amino acids long. The germline V gene has CDR1 KGHSH and CDR2 LQKENI. The CDR3: CASSPGQGTGELFF. The CDR3 bases are TGTGCCAGCTCACCGGGACAGGGCACCGGGGAGCTGTTTTTT.

J is TRBJ2-2 and V is TRBV5-4; 7 bases agree with TRBD2. Germline V CDR1 and CDR2: SGHNT, YYREEE (reference sequence). With 3 bases clipped from V and 4 bases from J, the junction kept 3 bases outside the gene matches. The CDR3 has 14 amino acids. CDR3 protein: CASSSWTSTGELFF. CDR3 DNA sequence: TGTGCCAGCAGCTCCTGGACTAGCACCGGGGAGCTGTTTTTT. The entire variable domain, with the rest obtained from reference TRBV5-4 and TRBJ2-2, is as follows: ETGVTQSPTHLIKTRGQQVTLRCSSQSGHNTVSWYQQALGQGPQFIFQYYREEENGRGNFPPRFSGLQFPNYSSELNVNALELDDSALYLCASSSWTSTGELFFGEGSRLTVL.

The V and J genes are TRBV30 and TRBJ1-6; D ambiguous. V was shortened by 0 bases and J by 5 bases, with 2 bases between the two germline ends. The CDR3 sequence is 12 residues long. In germline, CDR1 is GTSNPN, CDR2 SVGIG (reference sequence). The CDR3 DNA reads TGTGCCTGGAGTGTTAATAATTCACCCCTCCACTTT. The encoded protein is CAWSVNNSPLHF.